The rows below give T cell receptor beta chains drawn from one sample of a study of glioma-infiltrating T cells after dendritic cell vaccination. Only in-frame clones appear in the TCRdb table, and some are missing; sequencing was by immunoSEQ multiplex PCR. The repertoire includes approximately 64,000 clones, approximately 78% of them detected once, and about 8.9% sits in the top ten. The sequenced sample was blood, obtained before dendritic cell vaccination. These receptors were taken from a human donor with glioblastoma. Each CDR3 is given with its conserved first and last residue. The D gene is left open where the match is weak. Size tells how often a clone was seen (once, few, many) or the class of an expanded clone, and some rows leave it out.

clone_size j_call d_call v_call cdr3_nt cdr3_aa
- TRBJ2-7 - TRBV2 TGTGCCAGCAGCCCTACGACGCGACTAGGGAACGAGCAGTACTTC CASSPTTRLGNEQYF
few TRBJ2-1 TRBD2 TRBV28 TGTGCCAGCAACGGACTAGCGAGGTACAATGAGCAGTTCTTC CASNGLARYNEQFF
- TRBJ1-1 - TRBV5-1 TGCGCCAGCTCACTGACGGGGGATAGTGGCACTGAAGCTTTCTTT CASSLTGDSGTEAFF
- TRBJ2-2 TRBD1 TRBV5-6 TGTGCCAGCAGCCCCAACAGGGGCGCCGGGGAGCTGTTTTTT CASSPNRGAGELFF
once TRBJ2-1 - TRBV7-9 TGTGCCAGCAGCTTAATGGAGGGGGGGCCCAAGGGTGAGCAGTTCTTC CASSLMEGGPKGEQFF
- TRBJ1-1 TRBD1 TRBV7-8 TGTGCCAGCAGCTATAATCGGGACAGGCTATCTGAAGCTTTCTTT CASSYNRDRLSEAFF
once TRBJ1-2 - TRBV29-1 TGCAGCGTTGAACCCTCGGGGGGCGGTGGCTACACCTTC CSVEPSGGGGYTF
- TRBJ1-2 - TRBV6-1 TGTGCCAGCAGTGAACATACTGCTAACTATGGCTACACCTTC CASSEHTANYGYTF
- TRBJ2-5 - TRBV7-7 TGTGCTAGCAGCTCCAGGGCTCAAGAGACCCAGTACTTC CASSSRAQETQYF
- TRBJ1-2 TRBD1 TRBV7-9 TGTGCCAGCAGCTTAGTCCCCGACAGGGTGGGTGATGGCTACACCTTC CASSLVPDRVGDGYTF
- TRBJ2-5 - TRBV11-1 TGTGCCAGCAGCCTCCGGACTGTTCAAGAGACCCAGTACTTC CASSLRTVQETQYF
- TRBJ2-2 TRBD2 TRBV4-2 TGTGCCAGCAGCCAAGTACTAGCGGGGACGGGGGAGCTGTTTTTT CASSQVLAGTGELFF
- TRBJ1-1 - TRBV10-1 TGCGCCAGCAGTGAAGATTTTGAAGTTCGGGCTTTCTTT CASSEDFEVRAFF
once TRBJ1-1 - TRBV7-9 TGTGCCAGCAGCTTAGGGACACTGAACACTGAAGCTTTCTTT CASSLGTLNTEAFF
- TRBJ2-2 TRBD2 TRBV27 TGTGCCAGCAGTTTATTGGCGGGGGGTGCCGGGGAGCTGTTTTTT CASSLLAGGAGELFF
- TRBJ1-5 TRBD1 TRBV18 TGTGCCAGCTCGCCTACAGGGGACGGTCAGCCCCAGCATTTT CASSPTGDGQPQHF
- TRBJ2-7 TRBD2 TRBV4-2 TGTGCCAGCAGCCAAGATTTAGCGGGGGGGCCCGATGTCTACGAGCAGTACTTC CASSQDLAGGPDVYEQYF
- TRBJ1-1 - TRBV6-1 TGTGCCAGCAGTCTAGCCGCGGGGACTGAAGCTTTCTTT CASSLAAGTEAFF
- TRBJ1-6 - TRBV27 TGTGCCAGCAGTTTCCCCGGACTTTATTCACCCCTCCACTTT CASSFPGLYSPLHF
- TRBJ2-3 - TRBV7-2 TGTGCCCGCGGCGGGGAAAGCACAGATACGCAATATTTT CARGGESTDTQYF
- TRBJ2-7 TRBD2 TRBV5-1 TGCGCCAGCAGCTCTAGCGGGGGGATCCCCTACGAGCAGTACTTC CASSSSGGIPYEQYF
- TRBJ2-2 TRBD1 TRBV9 TGTGCCAGCAGCCCACAGGGGAGGGAGCTGTTTTTT CASSPQGRELFF
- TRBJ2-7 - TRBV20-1 TGCAGTGTCGGGACTCCCTACGAGCAGTACTTC CSVGTPYEQYF
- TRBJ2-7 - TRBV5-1 TGCGCCAGCAGCTTGGATGCGGGGGCGGGCGAGCAGTACTTC CASSLDAGAGEQYF
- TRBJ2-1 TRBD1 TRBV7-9 TGTGCCAGCAGCTTATTTTGGACAGGGGGATTTCGAGAGCAGTTCTTC CASSLFWTGGFREQFF
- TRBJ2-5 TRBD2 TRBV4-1 TGCGCCAGCAGCCTGGTAGCGGGGGGGATTCAAGAGACCCAGTACTTC CASSLVAGGIQETQYF
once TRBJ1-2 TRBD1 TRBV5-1 TGCGCCAGCAGCTGGGACAGGTTCTATGGCTACACCTTC CASSWDRFYGYTF
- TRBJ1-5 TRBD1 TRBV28 TGTGCCAGCCAGGGAGGAGGACAGGCCTTTTTCAATCAGCCCCAGCATTTT CASQGGGQAFFNQPQHF
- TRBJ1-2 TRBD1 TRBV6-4 TGTGCCAGCAGGGAACAGGGGGGCTACACCTTC CASREQGGYTF
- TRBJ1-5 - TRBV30 TGTGCCTGGAGAGCGGGGCCCCAGCCCCAGCATTTT CAWRAGPQPQHF
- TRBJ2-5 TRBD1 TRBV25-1 TGTGCCAGCAGCCGCGGGACAGGGCCCCACCAAGAGACCCAGTACTTC CASSRGTGPHQETQYF
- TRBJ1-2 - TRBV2 TGTGCCAGCAGAGGGGGACGGAACTATGGCTACACCTTC CASRGGRNYGYTF
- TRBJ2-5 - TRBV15 TGTGCCACCAGCAGAGAGGGGCCAGAGACCCAGTACTTC CATSREGPETQYF
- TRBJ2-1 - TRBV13 TGTGCCAGCAGCTCTTTAACCCACCCACCTGCTAGCCTATCCTACAATGAGCAGTTCTTC CASSSLTHPPASLSYNEQFF
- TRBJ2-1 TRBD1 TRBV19 TGTGCCAGTAGTCTGGGGGCACAGGGGATGAATGAGCAGTTCTTC CASSLGAQGMNEQFF
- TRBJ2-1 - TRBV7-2 TGTGCCAGCAGCTTAGCCGCGCGGGGCCCGTACAATGAGCAGTTCTTC CASSLAARGPYNEQFF
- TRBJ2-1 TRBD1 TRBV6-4 TGTGCCAGCACTCCGGACAGGGGGTCCTACAATGAGCAGTTCTTC CASTPDRGSYNEQFF
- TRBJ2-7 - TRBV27 TGTGCCAGCAGCGATACAGGGTATCTGGACGAGCAGTACTTC CASSDTGYLDEQYF
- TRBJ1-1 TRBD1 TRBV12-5 TGTGCTAGTGGTTTGGGACAGGGGGCGAACACTGAAGCTTTCTTT CASGLGQGANTEAFF
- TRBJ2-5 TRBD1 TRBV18 TGTGCCAGCTCACCGCCGACAGGGCAGAAAGAGACCCAGTACTTC CASSPPTGQKETQYF
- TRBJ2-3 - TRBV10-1 TGCGCCAGCAGTGCGGCAGGGGCGAGAGATACGCAGTATTTT CASSAAGARDTQYF
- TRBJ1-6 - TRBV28 TGTGCCAGCAGTTCATTAAAGTTCAGGGGCCGCTCGGATAATTCACCCCTCCACTTT CASSSLKFRGRSDNSPLHF
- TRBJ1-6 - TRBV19 TGTGCCACCCGGGACTCCTATAATTCACCCCTCCACTTT CATRDSYNSPLHF
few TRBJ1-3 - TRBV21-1 TGTGCCAGCAGCAAACCCCGCGGCTCTGGAAACACCATATATTTT CASSKPRGSGNTIYF
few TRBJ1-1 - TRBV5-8 TGTGCCAGCAGATACCGGGGGGGGAACACTGAAGCTTTCTTT CASRYRGGNTEAFF
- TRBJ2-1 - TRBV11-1 TGTGCCAGCAGCCCTCCCCTAGGAGATGAGCAGTTCTTC CASSPPLGDEQFF
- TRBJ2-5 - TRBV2 TGTGCCAGCAGTGAGGGTCCAGCAGGTGGGGAGACCCAGTACTTC CASSEGPAGGETQYF
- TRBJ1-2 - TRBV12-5 TGTGCTAGTGGTTTAGAGTTGGGCGTTGGCTACACCTTC CASGLELGVGYTF
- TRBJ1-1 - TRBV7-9 TGTGCCAGCAGCTTGTTGACAGGTGGGAACACTGAAGCTTTCTTT CASSLLTGGNTEAFF
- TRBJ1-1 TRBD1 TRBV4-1 TGCGCCAGCAGCCAAGATCCGAGGGGGACAGTAATGTCCTTT CASSQDPRGTVMSF
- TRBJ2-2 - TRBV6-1 TGTGCCAGCACCTGGTCGGGGAACACCGGGGAGCTGTTTTTT CASTWSGNTGELFF
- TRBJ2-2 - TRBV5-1 TGCGCCAGCAGCTTGGAAGGGACCGCAGGGGTTAGCGGGGAGCTGTTTTTT CASSLEGTAGVSGELFF
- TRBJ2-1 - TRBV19 TGTGCCAGTAGTATAGGGACACCAACCTACAATGAGCAGTTCTTC CASSIGTPTYNEQFF
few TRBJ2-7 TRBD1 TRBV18 TGTGCCAGCTCACCGGGGGGACAGGGCATGGAGCAGTACTTC CASSPGGQGMEQYF
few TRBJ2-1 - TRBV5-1 TGCGCCAGCAGCTTGGCCCAGGTAGAGCAAGTCTTC CASSLAQVEQVF
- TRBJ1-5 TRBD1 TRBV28 TGTGCCAGCAGTACCGACCGTCGGGGGTCAGGGGGGAAGCCCCAGCATTTT CASSTDRRGSGGKPQHF
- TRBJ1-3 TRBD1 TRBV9 TGTGCCAGCAGCGTGGGGACAGCGCCTGGAAACACCATATATTTT CASSVGTAPGNTIYF
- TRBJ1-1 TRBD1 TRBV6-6 TGTGCCAGCAGTTACCCGCCCGGTCAGGGGGGCACTGAAGCTTTCTTT CASSYPPGQGGTEAFF
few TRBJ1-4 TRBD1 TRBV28 TGTGCCAGCGGGTTTACAGGGGAGGTACGTGAAAAACTGTTTTTT CASGFTGEVREKLFF